Listed below are T cell receptor beta chains from one sample, sequenced in a study of blood T cell repertoires in COVID-19. Sequenced by immunoSEQ multiplex PCR; TCRdb stores in-frame clones only, minus some. The sample has around 200,000 clones, more than 80% seen once. The sample taken for sequencing was peripheral blood. The receptors derive from a woman older than 75 with acute or convalescent COVID-19. The CDR3 runs from the conserved cysteine through the conserved F or W. The D gene is left open where the match is weak. For some rows the clone size is stated as once, few or many, or as a class when expanded; others skip it.

clone_size d_call j_call v_call cdr3_aa cdr3_nt
- - TRBJ2-5 TRBV27 CASSSLRTTQETQYF TGTGCCAGCAGCTCTCTCCGGACTACCCAAGAGACCCAGTACTTC
once TRBD1 TRBJ2-1 TRBV6-5 CASSYSFGQGSNEQFF TGTGCCAGCAGTTACTCGTTCGGACAGGGGTCGAATGAGCAGTTCTTC
- TRBD1 TRBJ2-5 TRBV29-1 CSDTGVGETQYF TGCAGCGATACAGGGGTAGGGGAGACCCAGTACTTC
- - TRBJ2-5 TRBV7-9 CASSPRGVRDKETQYF TGTGCCAGCAGCCCCCGCGGGGTACGGGATAAAGAGACCCAGTACTTC
- TRBD1 TRBJ2-7 TRBV19 CASSLGDRAFYEQYF TGTGCCAGTAGTTTGGGTGACAGGGCCTTCTACGAGCAGTACTTC
few - TRBJ1-5 TRBV12-5 CASGLVLGGASNQPQHF TGTGCTAGTGGTTTGGTCCTCGGGGGGGCAAGCAATCAGCCCCAGCATTTT
few TRBD1 TRBJ2-2 TRBV11-3 CASSRGQGEYTGELFF TGTGCCAGCAGTCGCGGACAGGGGGAGTACACCGGGGAGCTGTTTTTT
- - TRBJ1-1 TRBV12-3/TRBV12-4 CASSLAMNTEAFF TGTGCCAGCAGCTTGGCAATGAACACTGAAGCTTTCTTT
- TRBD2 TRBJ2-5 TRBV9 CASSPQAGGTLETQYF TGTGCCAGCAGCCCCCAAGCGGGAGGAACGTTAGAGACCCAGTACTTC
- - TRBJ1-3 TRBV19 CASSIQVGNTIYF TGTGCCAGTAGTATACAGGTGGGAAACACCATATATTTT
- TRBD1 TRBJ1-3 TRBV12-5 CASGLGQSSGNTIYF TGTGCTAGTGGCTTGGGACAGAGCTCTGGAAACACCATATATTTT
- TRBD2 TRBJ2-7 TRBV5-1 CASSLTSGYEQYF TGCGCCAGCAGCTTGACTAGCGGCTACGAGCAGTACTTC
- TRBD1 TRBJ2-7 TRBV30 CAWREPGTGVPEQYF TGTGCCTGGAGGGAACCCGGGACAGGGGTTCCCGAGCAGTACTTC
- TRBD2 TRBJ2-7 TRBV15 CATSRDLASGGLGGEQYF TGTGCCACCAGCAGAGATCTAGCTAGCGGGGGTCTCGGAGGGGAGCAGTACTTC
- TRBD2 TRBJ2-5 TRBV5-4 CASSSRLAGGQETQYF TGTGCCAGCAGCTCTAGACTAGCGGGGGGTCAAGAGACCCAGTACTTC
- - TRBJ1-1 TRBV4-1 CASSQDKRQGGTEAFF TGCGCCAGCAGCCAAGATAAACGGCAAGGAGGTACTGAAGCTTTCTTT
few - TRBJ1-2 TRBV20-1 CSASSQAGGDTF TGCAGTGCTAGTTCCCAAGCAGGCGGGGACACCTTC